This T cell receptor (beta chain) came from a study of shared clonotypes between healthy human individuals. Terminally differentiated effector memory CD45RA+ cells were excluded from the naive CD8 cells, which were CD45RO-negative and positively selected for CCR7. Genomic DNA (from each subset) was split evenly across several immunoSEQ plates. Some clones are missing from TCRdb's copy, which holds only in-frame ones; the method was immunoSEQ multiplex PCR. The sample holds millions of clones, roughly 94% seen once. Source material: naive CD8+ T cells sorted from blood. The TCR sequence derives from a young man in good health.

CDR3 coding DNA: TGTGCCAGCAGCTTAGGGTTCCGGGATACGCAGTATTTT. Its translation: CASSLGFRDTQYF. The chain carries TRBV11-2 and TRBJ2-3; D is ambiguous. Trimming took off 1 base at V and 6 bases at J, with 8 bases between the two ends. CDR1 is SGHAT and CDR2 is FQNNGV in the germline V gene. This CDR3 has 13 amino acids. The full variable domain, rest sourced from reference TRBV11-2 and TRBJ2-3, is EAGVAQSPRYKIIEKRQSVAFWCNPISGHATLYWYQQILGQGPKLLIQFQNNGVVDDSQLPKDRFSAERLKGVDSTLKIQPAKLEDSAVYLCASSLGFRDTQYFGPGTRLTVL.